Shown below are 4 T cell receptor beta chains from a single sample sequenced in a study of tumor T cells in aggressive B-cell lymphoma. The method was immunoSEQ multiplex PCR; TCRdb's version includes in-frame clones alone and lacks a portion of them. The sample includes roughly 3,200 clones, around 63% of them seen just once. The sequencing input was tumor tissue. These TCRs come from an adult with diffuse large B cell lymphoma.

On this clone: The junction differs from germline at one of its ends, possibly a read error. Other DNA sequences within the sample encode an identical CDR3. This chain links TRBV5-4 with TRBJ2-2; 8 bases are shared with TRBD1. CDR3 length: 16 residues. Germline V gene lookup returns CDR1 SGHNT and CDR2 YYREEE (reference sequence). The CDR3 nucleotides are TGCGCCAGCAGCTTGCCCGGGACAGGAGTCACCGGGGAGCTGTTTTTT. Its protein product is CASSLPGTGVTGELFF.

The rearrangement links TRBV7-2 to TRBJ2-1, with TRBD2 matching 7 bases. CDR1 and CDR2 (germline): SGHTA, FQGNSA. This CDR3 spans 15 amino acids. V trimming: 0 bases; J trimming: 3 bases; junction bases outside the gene matches: 2. CDR3 sequence reads: CASSLAGGFYNEQFF. The CDR3 DNA is TGTGCCAGCAGCTTAGCGGGAGGGTTCTACAATGAGCAGTTCTTC.

This clone was seen more than once but under ten times. The chain joins TRBV30 to TRBJ2-7; TRBD1 matches at 9 bases. The J segment lost 1 base and the V segment lost 6 bases, leaving 4 bases of the junction unmatched. The CDR3 extends over 13 amino acids. Germline assignment: CDR1 GTSNPN and CDR2 SVGIG (reference sequence). CDR3: CACQTGGSYEQYF. The CDR3 coding sequence is TGTGCCTGCCAGACAGGGGGGTCCTACGAGCAGTACTTC.

In its sample, this clone was seen a few times. CDR3 DNA sequence: TGTGCCAGCAGCTTTAGCGGGGGGGGCGTCGCCGGGGAGCTGTTTTTT. It specifies CASSFSGGGVAGELFF. The genes are TRBV7-2 and TRBJ2-2, with 11 bases identical to TRBD2. The germline CDR1 and CDR2 sequences are SGHTA and FQGNSA. V lost 3 bases, J lost 6 bases, and 6 bases stayed unmatched. The CDR3 spans 16 residues.